The T cell receptor (beta chain) under discussion was sequenced for a study of graft-versus-host responses after intestinal transplantation. The wider study: Anti-thymocyte globulin was used for induction in all recipients, who then took tacrolimus and steroids for roughly three years.

Overall study results and limits: GvH clones surfaced in recipient marrow, some emerging earlier in ileum or blood. The study found high graft-versus-host to host-versus-graft clonal ratios in allografts of patients with graft-donor T cell macrochimerism. HvG clone declines early post-transplant were associated with peak circulating GvH levels.

This clone was recorded once. Its antigen is undetermined. The CDR3 consists of 14 residues. Losses at the gene ends were 6 bases for V and 3 bases for J; bases not matched to a gene: 4. The germline V gene encodes CDR1 MDHEN and CDR2 SYDVKM. TCRdb's copy holds only in-frame clones and misses some; the assay was immunoSEQ multiplex PCR. The sample has tens of thousands of clones, 84% seen once. V is TRBV28 and J is TRBJ1-3; TRBD1 agrees at 8 bases. The clonotype originates from a human donor who was the organ donor for an intestinal transplant. Specimen: unstimulated CD4+ T cells sorted from spleen or lymph node cells, collected before transplant. The CDR3 DNA is TGTGCCAGCAGGGACAGGGTTGGTGGAAACACCATATATTTT. Protein sequence: CASRDRVGGNTIYF.